This T cell receptor (beta chain) was found in a study of cytomegalovirus exposure and HLA in healthy donors. PCR was performed using 60 Vbeta and 13 Jbeta primers. The repertoire was sequenced with immunoSEQ multiplex PCR; TCRdb's copy has only in-frame clones and lacks some. This sample has about 110,000 clones; over 55% occur once, and the top ten carry about 2.8%. The CDR3 consists of 16 residues. V was trimmed by 1 base and J by 3 bases, leaving 15 bases between them. Germline V gene lookup returns CDR1 MNHEY and CDR2 SMNVEV (reference sequence). This receptor was identified in a female donor in good health and CMV-seronegative. This chain uses TRBV27 with TRBJ1-1, with D possibly matching TRBD1 (5 bases). The sample taken for sequencing was PBMCs. The CDR3 region is CASSLFGGWSDTEAFF. In nucleotides, the CDR3 is TGTGCCAGCAGTTTATTCGGGGGATGGAGCGACACTGAAGCTTTCTTT.